This T cell receptor beta chain was profiled in a study of cytomegalovirus exposure and HLA in healthy donors (dated by TCRdb to the late 2010s). Some background on the complete study: In an earlier analysis of under 600 of the donors, approximately 260 Gb of sequence data and 117 million unique TCR beta sequences from about 190 million T cells were reported. To predict cytomegalovirus infection status, the study brought together high-throughput TCR immunosequencing, statistical association of individual TCRs with disease status, and machine learning. In the later analysis, no new phenotypic data were used to find candidate immune exposures; instead, reliance was placed on TCR beta sequences and their occurrence across donors. HLA typing covered class I and class II loci at four-digit resolution. Donor age, sex, ethnicity and CMV serostatus were compiled together with the repertoire data. Genome-wide SNP genotypes for about three fifths of the 666 donors were used in a later genetic analysis, which treated that subset as a discovery cohort. Of the roughly 400 genotyped donors, 75% to 85% were placed in the genetic ancestry cluster associated with self-reported Caucasian donors. Along with the approximately 700-subject first cohort, a separate validation cohort of around 110 different subjects was used. Typing coverage differed by locus: A, B, C, DRB1 and DQB1 were typed in roughly 620-630 donors, DQA1 in approximately 520, DPA1 in around 600, and DPB1 in just under 480. Among roughly 370 genotyped donors of the cohort, an average of 235,054 unique TCR beta nucleotide sequences were sequenced per donor, about a sixth of them non-productive. To decide whether each TCR beta V gene segment behaved as functional or pseudogenic, an earlier analysis of several hundred of the donors relied on high-throughput TCR beta sequencing. The study was designed to test whether signatures of past pathogen exposure could be identified by cataloging public T cell receptors. Because of strong linkage in the cohort, a handful of DR-DQ haplotypes were treated as single units for association and clustering. All discovery cohort repertoires had been generated on a single sequencing platform. Approximately 300 gigabases of sequencing data and 75 million to 85 million unique TCR sequences made up an early release that covered under 750 HLA-typed donors. The T cell repertoires of some 670 subjects were profiled by immunosequencing and related to cytomegalovirus serostatus. A later analysis re-analyzed previously published TCR beta repertoires from roughly 600 donors and added high-resolution HLA genotyping to study TCR occurrence patterns. Study-wide conclusions, independent of this receptor: In a later genetic analysis, a missense DCLRE1C variant was associated with V-gene and J-gene trimming of TCR beta chains, and the association was replicated in an independent cohort. In a later analysis, HLA-associated TCR beta chains were found to be more clonally expanded and to have lower generation probabilities than equally common non-associated chains. In the study, roughly 160 TCR beta chains were listed as associated with cytomegalovirus. A further reported finding was that TCR beta sequences accurately predicted the HLA-A and HLA-B alleles for most subjects in the first cohort. According to a later genetic analysis, donors in an Asian-associated ancestry cluster had fewer N-insertions in productive TCRs than the approximately 630-donor mean. The cohort was sequenced for TCR beta chains only, and without alpha or paired-chain data the features that could be detected were limited. Because the 87-base-pair reads could not distinguish some IMGT-functional V segments, including TRBV6-2 and TRBV6-3, those segments were excluded. Correlated functional status among segregating V segments might be attributable to linkage disequilibrium, but an unknown experimental factor could not be ruled out. At a false discovery rate of 0.05, a later analysis linked approximately 18,000 TCR beta sequences to specific HLA alleles. A cluster of highly shared sequence variants was judged likely to represent a technical artifact of the sequencing pipeline. In a later analysis, the rate of TCR association differed among HLA loci, with DRB1 alleles having the most associated TCRs and HLA-C alleles having the fewest. HLA typing was unavailable for some donors at each locus, so association tests used only the typed subset. Several of the top co-occurrence clusters appeared to be linked to parvovirus B19, influenza, CMV and Epstein-Barr virus, according to a later analysis. Approximately 18 rarely observed V segments, including chromosome 9 orphons, were excluded from the earlier analysis of almost 600 of the donors because counts were too low. Sequencing depth was assumed to be roughly uniform across donors in the presence/absence analyses, though that assumption may not hold. Immune exposure information for the cohort was limited to CMV serostatus. According to the authors, the approach could potentially be generalized to other disease states and immunological phenotypes. Across donors, most TCR sequences were observed very rarely, whereas some public TCRs were present in many individuals. In a later analysis, most CMV-associated TCR beta chains were found to appear HLA-restricted, with HLA associations seemingly driven largely by CMV exposure. In an earlier analysis of approximately 590 of the donors, most TCR beta V segments appeared in productive rearrangements about 90% or about 30% of the time, broadly matching IMGT annotations. A few of the identified cytomegalovirus-associated TCR beta chains were confirmed in vitro to be specific for cytomegalovirus antigens. In both the original and validation cohorts, the classifier was reported to diagnose cytomegalovirus status with high specificity and sensitivity. Strong co-occurrence of HLA alleles, especially DR and DQ, made assigning TCR associations to individual alleles difficult.

This clone was seen a handful of times. What antigen it recognizes has not been identified. Qualities for individual bases were not recorded, and no much larger clone is one base off. The cohort was made up of 666 healthy bone marrow donors. All cohort members were sampled while nominally healthy, although unrecorded immune exposures were likely present. The donor tested CMV seropositive and was one of the 289 seropositive cohort members. A peripheral blood sample was provided by each donor, and peripheral blood mononuclear cells were used for TCR beta sequencing. Genomic DNA extraction from the blood cell samples was performed with the Qiagen DNeasy Blood Extraction Kit. In the germline V gene, CDR1 corresponds to MGHRA and CDR2 to YSYEKL. V and J are truncated by 1 base and 0 bases respectively, leaving an intervening sequence of 10 bases. The CDR3 holds 15 amino acids from the cysteine to the phenylalanine. The DNA shown is the 45-base CDR3, in frame from base 1.

The receptor library was made with the immunoSEQ multiplex PCR assay. The multiplex PCR relied on a mix of 60 forward primers for TCR Vbeta segments and 13 reverse primers for TCR Jbeta segments. A multiplex PCR assay on genomic DNA amplified the CDR3 region of rearranged TCR beta genes. On the Illumina HiSeq System, the amplified TCR beta libraries were sequenced as 87-base-pair reads. As for the original processing: A later analysis tallied roughly 80 million unique TCR beta chains across the 650 to 750 repertoires, and roughly 11 million of those chains were shared by two or more donors. Raw reads were error-corrected and collapsed into unique sequences by a nearest-neighbor algorithm in which closely related sequences were merged to remove PCR and sequencing errors. V, D and J gene segments were assigned by aligning CDR3 sequences to IMGT reference sequences. Each retained sequence needed at least a six-nucleotide match to both a V gene segment and a J gene segment. Rearrangements were classified as productive when the CDR3 lacked stop codons and remained in frame with V and J, and all other rearrangements were classified as non-productive. CDR3 was defined by IMGT convention, running from the second conserved V-encoded cysteine to the conserved J-encoded phenylalanine. The earlier analysis of about 640 of the donors excluded any sequence lacking an unambiguous match to a single V gene segment. An earlier analysis of a few hundred of the donors called V segments functional above 56.7% productive rearrangements and segregating when the between-donor standard deviation exceeded 5%. A statistical classification framework was built for diagnosing cytomegalovirus status from the catalog of TCR beta chain sequences. In a later analysis, V and J genes were assigned by comparing TCR nucleotide sequences against IMGT/GENE-DB human TR gene sequences. A later analysis assigned CDR3 sequences and most-parsimonious VDJ recombination scenarios with the TCRdist pipeline. A later analysis defined each TCR beta chain by its CDR3 amino acid sequence plus V-gene family, and excluded reads lacking a unique V-gene family. A later analysis removed roughly 590 highly shared, low-generation-probability nucleotide sequences to deal with suspected cross-contamination and a sequencing artifact. In a later analysis, a clonal expansion index for each public chain was calculated from normalized within-repertoire ranks of inferred template counts. In a later analysis, generation probabilities were computed using a VDJ recombination model fitted to out-of-frame rearrangements, and the results were checked against IGoR. A later analysis scored TCR-TCR, TCR-HLA and TCR-CMV co-occurrence with hypergeometric tests, applying a repertoire-size bias correction to TCR pairs. To estimate false discovery rates, a later analysis permuted the HLA or CMV assignments 20 times. A later analysis grouped co-occurring TCRs with DBSCAN, adding TCRdist sequence similarity when clustering within HLA-allele-positive subsets. Repertoires with fewer than 30,000 or more than 120,000 public chains were left out of co-occurrence clustering, as were a handful of repertoires with anomalous nucleotide sharing. Here the immuneACCESS table is served through TCRdb, limited to in-frame sequences with V and J called. Missing clones are a known gap in these copies; in checked studies unresolved V genes cover under half, and the rest lacks a known reason. V and J calls and clone size follow that table, whereas D and trimming were derived from the DNA. The sample data list 180,000 or so clones, and roughly a tenth of these were observed just once. The leading ten clones occupy approximately 1.4% of the sample.

The sequence was collected from a woman in her 30s in good health and CMV-seropositive. The sequence links TRBV4-1 to TRBJ2-7, with the D gene too uncertain to name. The sample taken for sequencing was PBMCs. The DNA is TGCGCCAGCAGCCAAGGGCTGGCTCACTCCTACGAGCAGTACTTC. It is translated as CASSQGLAHSYEQYF.